Only a few counts were recorded for the clone carrying this T cell receptor (beta chain). The data were obtained in a study of blood T cell repertoires in COVID-19. Across the whole study: Spain, Italy and the United States supplied samples that represented acute and convalescent COVID-19.

Looked up from germline, CDR1 is MNHNS and CDR2 is SASEGT. The CDR3 totals 13 residues. Trimming pared 0 bases from V and 5 bases from J, leaving 7 bases between. Data came from immunoSEQ multiplex PCR; TCRdb stores just in-frame clones and leaves some out. This table has 250,000 to 300,000 clones, approximately 88% appearing once. This rearrangement joins TRBV6-1 to TRBJ1-2, with unresolved D. The specimen was peripheral blood. The source of this sequence is a man aged 45-65 years with acute or convalescent COVID-19. CDR3 amino acids: CASSEAVQYGYTF. CDR3 bases: TGTGCCAGCAGTGAAGCCGTACAATATGGCTACACCTTC.